The 23 T cell receptor beta chains given below trace back to one sample, sequenced in a study of radiation and T cells in renal cell carcinoma. Clones were sequenced by immunoSEQ multiplex PCR, and TCRdb holds only the in-frame ones, with some missing. The sample records about 130,000 clones, 88% being singletons. As for time point: blood 2 weeks post-SBRT. Treatment reported: 15 Gy SBRT to primary tumor, nephrectomy 4 weeks later. The sequenced sample was blood, obtained from a patient whose treatment included radiotherapy and nephrectomy. The source is a woman in her sixties or seventies with renal cell carcinoma.

This rearrangement joins TRBV4-3 to TRBJ1-2; D is unresolved. Germline V gives CDR1 LGHNA, CDR2 YSLEER. V gave up 0 bases and J gave up 5 bases, with 10 bases separating them. The length of the CDR3 is 14 residues. The CDR3 is CASSQDETVYGYTF. The CDR3 nucleotides read TGCGCCAGCAGCCAAGATGAAACGGTTTATGGCTACACCTTC.

J is TRBJ1-1 and V is TRBV6-6; a weak D match, TRBD1 (6 bases). CDR1 is MNHNY and CDR2 is SVGAGI in the germline V gene (reference sequence). The CDR3 consists of 14 residues. V lost 4 bases to trimming and J lost 5 bases, with 14 bases between them. In nucleotides, the CDR3 is TGTGCCAGCAGTTTCAAGGGGGGGCGGACTGAAGCTTTCTTT. It is translated as CASSFKGGRTEAFF.

This sequence joins TRBV6-5 and TRBJ2-7; D is unresolved. Trimming removed 10 bases from V and 7 bases from J, with 23 bases in between. Germline V gene sequence: CDR1 MNHEY, CDR2 SVGAGI. The CDR3 is made up of 14 amino acids. The CDR3 loop reads CAIPRQGPAREQYF. The CDR3 DNA reads TGTGCCATCCCACGGCAAGGTCCAGCTAGAGAGCAGTACTTC.

The chain uses TRBV5-1 and TRBJ2-7, with D possibly TRBD2 on 5 matching bases. This CDR3 region has 13 residues. V was cut by 0 bases and J by 5 bases, with 9 bases left in between. Germline lookup yields CDR1 SGHRS and CDR2 YFSETQ. In DNA form, the CDR3 reads TGCGCCAGCAGCTTGGCTAGCCAACACGAGCAGTACTTC. Amino acids: CASSLASQHEQYF.

The rearrangement joins TRBV20-1 to TRBJ1-1; D remains ambiguous. V dropped 2 bases and J dropped 8 bases, with 9 bases sitting between them. The CDR3 contains 11 residues. The germline V gene has CDR1 DFQATT and CDR2 SNEGSKA (reference sequence). The CDR3 nucleotides are TGCAGTGCTAGAAAAGACCTCGAAGCTTTCTTT. Translating gives CSARKDLEAFF.

The chain recombines TRBV19 with TRBJ1-5, with D unresolved. The CDR3 extends over 13 amino acids. The V gene lost 2 bases and the J gene lost 6 bases, with 8 bases spanning the gap. In germline, CDR1 is LNHDA, CDR2 SQIVND (reference sequence). The CDR3: CASSIMGVQPQHF. CDR3 sequence (DNA): TGTGCCAGTAGTATAATGGGAGTTCAGCCCCAGCATTTT.

J is TRBJ2-5 and V is TRBV29-1; D not resolved. This CDR3 has 12 residues. V was trimmed by 4 bases and J by 2 bases, leaving 8 bases between them. CDR1 is SQVTM and CDR2 is ANQGSEA in the germline V gene. In DNA, the CDR3 is TGCAGCGTTGGACTCGTGCAAGAGACCCAGTACTTC. It specifies CSVGLVQETQYF.

This clone occurred a few times. The genes are TRBV4-3 and TRBJ2-7, with 8 bases aligning to TRBD1. Trimming took 1 base from V and 3 from J; bases not matched to a gene: 11. The CDR3 runs to 17 residues. The germline V gene has CDR1 LGHNA and CDR2 YSLEER. Here the CDR3 reads CASSQGWGLGQVYEQYF. CDR3 sequence (DNA): TGCGCCAGCAGCCAAGGTTGGGGGTTGGGACAGGTCTACGAGCAGTACTTC.

The chain carries TRBV5-1 and TRBJ1-1; D unresolved. The CDR3 consists of 12 residues. The germline CDR1 and CDR2 sequences are SGHRS and YFSETQ. V was shortened by 0 bases and J by 11 bases, with 11 bases between the two germline ends. CDR3 residues: CASSLGTGEAFF. CDR3 bases: TGCGCCAGCAGCTTGGGGACTGGAGAGGCTTTCTTT. The full variable domain, its missing parts supplied by reference TRBV5-1 and TRBJ1-1, is KAGVTQTPRYLIKTRGQQVTLSCSPISGHRSVSWYQQTPGQGLQFLFEYFSETQRNKGNFPGRFSGRQFSNSRSEMNVSTLELGDSALYLCASSLGTGEAFFGQGTRLTVV.

V and J are TRBV19 and TRBJ1-3, with D unresolved. The V gene's germline CDR1 is LNHDA and CDR2 SQIVND (reference sequence). With 4 bases removed from V and 0 bases from J, the gap between germline ends came to 7 bases. The CDR3 loop spans 14 amino acids. CDR3 nucleotide sequence: TGTGCCAGTAGTAGGGATCTCTCTGGAAACACCATATATTTT. Amino acid sequence: CASSRDLSGNTIYF.

The chain carries TRBV7-9 and TRBJ2-5, with TRBD1 identical over 7 bases. V was clipped by 4 bases and J by 1 base; unmatched bases: 3. This CDR3 spans 14 amino acids. Germline CDR1 and CDR2: SEHNR and FQNEAQ (reference sequence). The CDR3 nucleotides are TGTGCCAGCAGCTCAAGGACAGGCCAAGAGACCCAGTACTTC. Protein product: CASSSRTGQETQYF. Together with reference TRBV7-9 and TRBJ2-5, the CDR3 gives the full variable domain: DTGVSQNPRHKITKRGQNVTFRCDPISEHNRLYWYRQTLGQGPEFLTYFQNEAQLEKSRLLSDRFSAERPKGSFSTLEIQRTEQGDSAMYLCASSSRTGQETQYFGPGTRLLVL.

This clone was detected a few times. The chain uses TRBV29-1 and TRBJ2-7; D ambiguous. V was cut by 4 bases and J by 3 bases, with 13 bases left in between. The CDR3 loop spans 13 amino acids. Germline lookup yields CDR1 SQVTM and CDR2 ANQGSEA. In nucleotides, the CDR3 is TGCAGCGTTGTGAAGGGTCCAGACTACGAGCAGTACTTC. Translating it yields CSVVKGPDYEQYF.

This clone was counted once. The J gene is TRBJ2-3, the V gene TRBV5-4; TRBD1 might be the D (6 bases). The CDR3 totals 15 residues. V was trimmed by 2 bases and J by 1 base, leaving 11 bases between them. Germline assignment: CDR1 SGHNT and CDR2 YYREEE (reference sequence). The CDR3 DNA sequence: TGTGCCAGCAGCTTAATGGCAGGGGGCACAGATACGCAGTATTTT. Residues: CASSLMAGGTDTQYF. Variable domain in full (rest from reference TRBV5-4 and TRBJ2-3): ETGVTQSPTHLIKTRGQQVTLRCSSQSGHNTVSWYQQALGQGPQFIFQYYREEENGRGNFPPRFSGLQFPNYSSELNVNALELDDSALYLCASSLMAGGTDTQYFGPGTRLTVL.

The chain recombines TRBV2 with TRBJ1-1; the D gene is possibly TRBD1 (6 bases). Germline CDR1 and CDR2: SNHLY and FYNNEI. Trimming pared 5 bases from V and 3 bases from J, leaving 13 bases between. The CDR3 totals 14 residues. Written as DNA, the CDR3 is TGTGCCAGCAGTCAACAGGGATTCGACACTGAAGCTTTCTTT. This codes for CASSQQGFDTEAFF.

V is TRBV15 and J is TRBJ1-1, with 8 bases identical to TRBD1. The junction had 4 bases not matched to a gene; V was cut back by 3 bases and J by 4 bases. CDR1 is LNHNV, CDR2 YYDKDF, per germline (reference sequence). This CDR3 has 14 amino acids. The CDR3 DNA reads TGTGCCACCAGCAGGGGACAGGAGGCCACTGAAGCTTTCTTT. Translation gives CATSRGQEATEAFF.

The chain employs TRBV27 and TRBJ1-3, with D possibly TRBD1 on 5 matching bases. Trimming left V 0 bases short and J 3 bases short, with 12 bases between. The CDR3 runs 16 residues. CDR1 and CDR2 (germline): MNHEY, SMNVEV (reference sequence). CDR3 DNA sequence: TGTGCCAGCAGTTTATCTGCAGGGCAGGTTGGAAACACCATATATTTT. Translated: CASSLSAGQVGNTIYF.

The chain recombines TRBV5-4 with TRBJ2-2, with 9 bases aligning to TRBD2. From germline, CDR1 is SGHNT and CDR2 YYREEE (reference sequence). V was pared by 6 bases and J by 4 bases, with 4 bases of the junction left unmatched. The CDR3 sequence is 14 residues long. CDR3 amino acids: CASTGLAGTGELFF. The CDR3 region has the DNA TGTGCCAGCACGGGACTAGCTGGCACCGGGGAGCTGTTTTTT.

This sequence joins TRBV19 and TRBJ2-3; D is perhaps TRBD2 (5 bases). V was clipped by 5 bases and J by 4 bases, with 10 bases between them. The CDR3 is 13 residues long. Germline loops: CDR1 LNHDA, CDR2 SQIVND (reference sequence). CDR3 loop: CASSPRTPDTQYF. CDR3 in DNA: TGTGCCAGTAGTCCCCGGACTCCAGATACGCAGTATTTT.

This chain uses TRBV28 with TRBJ2-3; TRBD1 matches at 9 bases. V was clipped by 5 bases and J by 5 bases; unmatched bases: 5. The CDR3 spans 14 residues. Germline V gene data show CDR1 as MDHEN and CDR2 as SYDVKM. CDR3 sequence (DNA): TGTGCCAGCAGTACAGGGGGCGGGAAAGATACGCAGTATTTT. It specifies CASSTGGGKDTQYF.

The rearrangement links TRBV5-1 to TRBJ2-7; TRBD2 matches at 10 bases. Trimming removed 2 bases from V and 2 bases from J; junction bases left unmatched: 4. CDR1 and CDR2 (germline): SGHRS, YFSETQ. The CDR3 is 15 amino acids. In DNA form, the CDR3 reads TGCGCCAGCAGCTTTTTAGCGGGGGGCACCTACGAGCAGTACTTC. The encoded protein is CASSFLAGGTYEQYF.

This chain links TRBV19 with TRBJ2-5; 7 nucleotides line up with TRBD1. V lost 5 bases, J lost 4 bases, and 7 bases stayed unmatched. The CDR3 runs 14 residues. Germline CDR1 LNHDA, CDR2 SQIVND (reference sequence). The CDR3 DNA follows: TGTGCCAGTAGTTCCCATTCAGGGGGAGAGACCCAGTACTTC. It encodes CASSSHSGGETQYF. The complete variable domain, with remaining parts taken from reference TRBV19 and TRBJ2-5, reads DGGITQSPKYLFRKEGQNVTLSCEQNLNHDAMYWYRQDPGQGLRLIYYSQIVNDFQKGDIAEGYSVSREKKESFPLTVTSAQKNPTAFYLCASSSHSGGETQYFGPGTRLLVL.

DNA of the CDR3: TGTGCCAGCAGCTTATCGGGACAGATAGACTACGAGCAGTACTTC. Residues: CASSLSGQIDYEQYF. This sequence joins TRBV7-2 and TRBJ2-7; 7 bases line up with TRBD1. In germline, CDR1 is SGHTA, CDR2 FQGNSA. V was clipped by 2 bases and J by 3 bases; unmatched bases: 7. The CDR3 length is 15 residues.

This clone was detected once. The chain carries TRBV30 and TRBJ1-2, with a weak D call TRBD1 (5 bases). Trimming removed 8 bases from V and 8 bases from J, with 18 bases in between. Germline V CDR1 and CDR2: GTSNPN, SVGIG (reference sequence). The CDR3 length is 12 residues. CDR3 sequence: CAGEVAGRGYTF. CDR3 coding DNA: TGTGCCGGGGAGGTTGCAGGGAGAGGCTACACCTTC.